Here is one TCR beta chain with its context. The sample is drawn from a study of blood T cell repertoires in COVID-19. Study summary: Acute and convalescent COVID-19 samples came from the United States, Italy and Spain.

V shed 3 bases, J shed 4 bases, and the junction held 3 bases outside the gene matches. Germline V gene sequence: CDR1 SGHTS, CDR2 YDEGEE. The CDR3 has 13 amino acids. In the original analysis: Nucleated cell number was recorded as an estimate derived from reference gene primer amplification. The repertoire was sequenced with immunoSEQ multiplex PCR; TCRdb's copy has only in-frame clones and lacks some. The V and J calls and clone size come from that table; D and trimming were worked out from the DNA. The sample yields about 260,000 clones, around 83% seen once. Material for sequencing was peripheral blood. The rearrangement joins TRBV5-8 to TRBJ1-1; TRBD1 agrees at 7 bases. This TCR came from a woman aged 40-49 years who had recovered from COVID-19. In DNA form, the CDR3 reads TGTGCCAGCAGCTGGGACAGTTCCACTGAAGCTTTCTTT. This gives the protein CASSWDSSTEAFF.